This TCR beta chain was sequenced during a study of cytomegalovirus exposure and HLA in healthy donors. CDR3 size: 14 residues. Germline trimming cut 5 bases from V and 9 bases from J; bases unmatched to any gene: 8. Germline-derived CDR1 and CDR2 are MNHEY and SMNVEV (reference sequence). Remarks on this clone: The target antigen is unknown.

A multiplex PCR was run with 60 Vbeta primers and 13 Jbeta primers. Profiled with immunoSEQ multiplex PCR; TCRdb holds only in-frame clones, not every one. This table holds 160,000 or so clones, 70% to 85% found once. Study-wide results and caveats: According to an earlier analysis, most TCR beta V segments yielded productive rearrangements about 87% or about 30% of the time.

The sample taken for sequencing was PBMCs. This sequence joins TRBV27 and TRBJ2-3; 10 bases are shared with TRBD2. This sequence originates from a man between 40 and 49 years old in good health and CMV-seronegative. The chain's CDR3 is CASSTLLLAGTQYF. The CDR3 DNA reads TGTGCCAGCAGTACACTCCTACTAGCGGGGACGCAGTATTTT.